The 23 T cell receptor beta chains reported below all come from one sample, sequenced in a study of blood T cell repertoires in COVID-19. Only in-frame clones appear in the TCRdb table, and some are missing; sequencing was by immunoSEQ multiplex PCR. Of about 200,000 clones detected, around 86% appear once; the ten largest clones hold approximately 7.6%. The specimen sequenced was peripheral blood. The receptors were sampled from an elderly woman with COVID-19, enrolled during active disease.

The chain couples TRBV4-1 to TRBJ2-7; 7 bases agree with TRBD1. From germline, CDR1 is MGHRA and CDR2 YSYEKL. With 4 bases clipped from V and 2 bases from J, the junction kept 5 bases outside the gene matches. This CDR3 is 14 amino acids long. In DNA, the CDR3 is TGCGCCAGCAGCCCTCCGGGACAGACCTACGAGCAGTACTTC. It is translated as CASSPPGQTYEQYF.

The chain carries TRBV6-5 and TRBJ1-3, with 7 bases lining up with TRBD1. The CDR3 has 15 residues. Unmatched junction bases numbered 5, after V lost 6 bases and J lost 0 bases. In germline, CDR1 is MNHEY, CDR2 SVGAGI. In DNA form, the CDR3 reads TGTGCCAGCAGAAAATACAGGGGCTCTGGAAACACCATATATTTT. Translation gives CASRKYRGSGNTIYF.

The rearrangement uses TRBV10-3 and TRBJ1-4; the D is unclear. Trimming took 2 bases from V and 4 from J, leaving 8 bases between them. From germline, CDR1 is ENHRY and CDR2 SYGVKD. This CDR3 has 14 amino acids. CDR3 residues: CAISEDTVNEKLFF. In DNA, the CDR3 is TGTGCCATCAGTGAGGACACCGTTAATGAAAAACTGTTTTTT.

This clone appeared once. Written as DNA, the CDR3 is TGTGCCAGCAGCGTAGACCCGGGGGGTCACGACAATGAGCAGTTCTTC. Protein sequence: CASSVDPGGHDNEQFF. The gene calls are TRBV9 and TRBJ2-1; 7 bases are shared with TRBD2. The germline gives CDR1 SGDLS, CDR2 YYNGEE. CDR3 length: 16 residues. V lost 0 bases to trimming and J lost 5 bases; unmatched junction nucleotides: 8.

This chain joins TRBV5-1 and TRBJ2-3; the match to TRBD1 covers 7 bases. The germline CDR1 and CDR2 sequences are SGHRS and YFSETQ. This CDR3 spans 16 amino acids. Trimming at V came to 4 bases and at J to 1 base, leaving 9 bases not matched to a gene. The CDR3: CASSPGTADRTDTQYF. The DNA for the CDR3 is TGCGCCAGCAGCCCCGGGACAGCAGATCGCACAGATACGCAGTATTTT.

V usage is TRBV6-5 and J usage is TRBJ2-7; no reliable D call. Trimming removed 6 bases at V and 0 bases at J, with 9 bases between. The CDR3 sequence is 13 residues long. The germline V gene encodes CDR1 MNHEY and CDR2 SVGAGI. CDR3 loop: CASRSTISYEQYF. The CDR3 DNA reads TGTGCCAGCAGATCGACAATCTCCTACGAGCAGTACTTC.

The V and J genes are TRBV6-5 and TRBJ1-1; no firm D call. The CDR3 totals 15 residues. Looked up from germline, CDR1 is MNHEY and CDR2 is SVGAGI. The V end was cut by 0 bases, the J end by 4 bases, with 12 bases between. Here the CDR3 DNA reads TGTGCCAGCAGTTACTCCTGGGGAGGAAGCACTGAAGCTTTCTTT. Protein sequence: CASSYSWGGSTEAFF.

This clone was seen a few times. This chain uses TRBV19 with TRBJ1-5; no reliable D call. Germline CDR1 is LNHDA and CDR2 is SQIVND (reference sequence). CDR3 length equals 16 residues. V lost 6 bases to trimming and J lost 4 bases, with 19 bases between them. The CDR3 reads CASRRPGSGENQPQHF. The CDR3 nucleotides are TGTGCCAGTAGGAGGCCTGGATCGGGAGAGAATCAGCCCCAGCATTTT.

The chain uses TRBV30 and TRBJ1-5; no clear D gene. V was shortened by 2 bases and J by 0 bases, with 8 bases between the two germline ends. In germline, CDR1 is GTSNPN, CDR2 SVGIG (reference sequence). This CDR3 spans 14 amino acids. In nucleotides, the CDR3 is TGTGCCTGGAGTCCCCTTCTTAGCAATCAGCCCCAGCATTTT. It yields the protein CAWSPLLSNQPQHF. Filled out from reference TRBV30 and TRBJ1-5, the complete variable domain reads SQTIHQWPATLVQPVGSPLSLECTVEGTSNPNLYWYRQAAGRGLQLLFYSVGIGQISSEVPQNLSASRPQDRQFILSSKKLLLSDSGFYLCAWSPLLSNQPQHFGDGTRLSIL.

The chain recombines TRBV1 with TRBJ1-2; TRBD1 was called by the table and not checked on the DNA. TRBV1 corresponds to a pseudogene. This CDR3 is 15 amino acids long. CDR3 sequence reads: CTSSQSTVPSYGYTF. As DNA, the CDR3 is TGCACCAGCAGCCAGAGCACAGTGCCTTCCTACGGCTACACCTTC.

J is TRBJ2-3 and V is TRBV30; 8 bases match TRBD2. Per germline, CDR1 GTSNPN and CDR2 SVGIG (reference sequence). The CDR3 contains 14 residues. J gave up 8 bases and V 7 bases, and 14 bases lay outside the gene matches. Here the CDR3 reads CASSLVAGGGTQYF. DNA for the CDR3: TGTGCCTCCTCCCTAGTAGCCGGGGGGGGTACGCAGTATTTT.

The chain's CDR3 is CSTRQGARDTQYF. The DNA for the CDR3 is TGCAGCACCCGACAGGGGGCGAGAGATACGCAGTATTTT. V usage is TRBV29-1 and J usage is TRBJ2-3, with 10 bases matching TRBD1. Germline V gene data show CDR1 as SQVTM and CDR2 as ANQGSEA. V shed 8 bases, J shed 5 bases, and the junction held 7 bases outside the gene matches. CDR3 length: 13 amino acids.

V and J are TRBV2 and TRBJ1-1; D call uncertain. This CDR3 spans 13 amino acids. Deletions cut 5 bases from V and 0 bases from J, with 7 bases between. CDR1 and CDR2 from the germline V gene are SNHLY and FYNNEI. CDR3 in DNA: TGTGCCAGCAGTCCGTTCGTGAACACTGAAGCTTTCTTT. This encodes CASSPFVNTEAFF.

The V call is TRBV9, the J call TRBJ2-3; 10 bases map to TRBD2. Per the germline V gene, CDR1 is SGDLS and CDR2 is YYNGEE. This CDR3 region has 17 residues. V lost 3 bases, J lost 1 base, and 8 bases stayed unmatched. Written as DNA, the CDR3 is TGTGCCAGCAGCGCCACACTAGCGGGGTCCCGCACAGATACGCAGTATTTT. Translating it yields CASSATLAGSRTDTQYF.

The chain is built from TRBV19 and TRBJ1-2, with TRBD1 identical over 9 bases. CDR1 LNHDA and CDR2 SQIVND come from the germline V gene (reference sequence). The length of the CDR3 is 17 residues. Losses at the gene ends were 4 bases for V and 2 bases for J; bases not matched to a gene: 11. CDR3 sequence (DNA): TGTGCCAGTAGTACGCCCCGGACAGGGGCGTCAAACTATGGCTACACCTTC. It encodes CASSTPRTGASNYGYTF.

In DNA form, the CDR3 reads TGTGGCTCGGGAGGGCAGGCGATGAACACCGGGGAGCTGTTTTTT. As protein: CGSGGQAMNTGELFF. The V call is TRBV7-2, the J call TRBJ2-2, with 8 bases identical to TRBD2. The CDR3 consists of 15 residues. The V gene's germline CDR1 is SGHTA and CDR2 FQGNSA. Drawing the rest from reference TRBV7-2 and TRBJ2-2, the complete variable domain is GAGVSQSPSNKVTEKGKDVELRCDPISGHTALYWYRQSLGQGLEFLIYFQGNSAPDKSGLPSDRFSAERTGGSVSTLTIQRTQQEDSAVYLCGSGGQAMNTGELFFGEGSRLTVL.

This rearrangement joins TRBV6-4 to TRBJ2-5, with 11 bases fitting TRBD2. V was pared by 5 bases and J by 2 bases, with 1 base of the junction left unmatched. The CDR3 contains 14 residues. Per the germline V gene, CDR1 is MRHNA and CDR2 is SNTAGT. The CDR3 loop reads CASSRTSGQETQYF. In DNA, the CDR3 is TGTGCCAGCAGTAGGACTAGCGGGCAAGAGACCCAGTACTTC.

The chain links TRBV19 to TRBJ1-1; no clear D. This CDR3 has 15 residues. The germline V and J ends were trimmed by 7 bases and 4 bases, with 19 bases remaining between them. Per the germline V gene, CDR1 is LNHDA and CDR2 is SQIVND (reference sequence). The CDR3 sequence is CASISFSRGGTEAFF. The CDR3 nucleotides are TGTGCCAGTATTTCATTCTCGAGAGGAGGCACTGAAGCTTTCTTT.

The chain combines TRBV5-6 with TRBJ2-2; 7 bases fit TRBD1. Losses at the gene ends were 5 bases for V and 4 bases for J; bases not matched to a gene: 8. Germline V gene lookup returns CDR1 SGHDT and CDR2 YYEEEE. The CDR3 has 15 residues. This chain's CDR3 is CASRSDRVRTGELFF. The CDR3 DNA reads TGTGCCAGCAGATCCGACAGGGTCCGCACCGGGGAGCTGTTTTTT.

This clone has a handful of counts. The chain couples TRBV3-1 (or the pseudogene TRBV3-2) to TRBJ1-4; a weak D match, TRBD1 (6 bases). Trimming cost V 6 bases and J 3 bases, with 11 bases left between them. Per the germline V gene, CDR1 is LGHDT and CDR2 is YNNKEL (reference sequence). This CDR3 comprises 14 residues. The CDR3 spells CASRGGLANEKLFF. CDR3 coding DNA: TGTGCCAGCAGAGGGGGTTTGGCTAATGAAAAACTGTTTTTT.

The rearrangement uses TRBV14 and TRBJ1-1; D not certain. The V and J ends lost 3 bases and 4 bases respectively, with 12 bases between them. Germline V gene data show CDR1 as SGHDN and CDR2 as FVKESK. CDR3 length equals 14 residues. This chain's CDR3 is CASSQGSPGTEAFF. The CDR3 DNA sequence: TGTGCCAGCAGCCAGGGGAGCCCGGGCACTGAAGCTTTCTTT.

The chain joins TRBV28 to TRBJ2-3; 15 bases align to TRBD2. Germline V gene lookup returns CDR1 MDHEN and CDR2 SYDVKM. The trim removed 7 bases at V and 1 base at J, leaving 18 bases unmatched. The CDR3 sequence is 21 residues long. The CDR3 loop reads CASTKLGLAGGNGFRTDTQYF. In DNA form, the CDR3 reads TGTGCCAGCACCAAACTGGGACTAGCGGGAGGAAACGGGTTTCGCACAGATACGCAGTATTTT.

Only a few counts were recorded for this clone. The DNA of the CDR3 is TGTGCCAGCTTGGGAGGAAGGGTCGCAGATACGCAGTATTTT. Translation: CASLGGRVADTQYF. The chain links TRBV2 to TRBJ2-3; possibly TRBD2 for D (6 bases). V was shortened by 8 bases and J by 4 bases, with 16 bases between the two germline ends. The CDR3 consists of 14 residues. CDR1 is SNHLY, CDR2 FYNNEI, per germline.